This T cell receptor (beta chain) was sequenced during a study of T cell responses to AZD1222 COVID-19 vaccine. Study outcomes and limitations: CD4 TCRs associated with vaccination spanned spike, dominating at 160-218 and 743-854. Elevations in Spike-specific TCR breadth and depth followed administration of two AZD1222 doses.

Measured with immunoSEQ multiplex PCR; TCRdb has only the in-frame clones, and not every one. Among some 150,000 clones listed, approximately 85% were seen once. A note on this clone: Its antigen is not identified.

The V gene lost 1 base and the J gene lost 3 bases, with 10 bases spanning the gap. The CDR3 sequence is 15 residues long. CDR1 and CDR2 from the germline V gene are SGHTA and FQGNSA. The specimen was peripheral blood, collected 28 days after the second dose of the MenACWY control vaccine. The clonotype was recovered from an adult who received the MenACWY meningococcal vaccine as a control. V is TRBV7-2 and J is TRBJ1-5; D possibly corresponds to TRBD1 (5 bases). This CDR3 is CASSLGGPLNQPQHF. In DNA form, the CDR3 reads TGTGCCAGCAGCTTAGGGGGACCCCTCAATCAGCCCCAGCATTTT.